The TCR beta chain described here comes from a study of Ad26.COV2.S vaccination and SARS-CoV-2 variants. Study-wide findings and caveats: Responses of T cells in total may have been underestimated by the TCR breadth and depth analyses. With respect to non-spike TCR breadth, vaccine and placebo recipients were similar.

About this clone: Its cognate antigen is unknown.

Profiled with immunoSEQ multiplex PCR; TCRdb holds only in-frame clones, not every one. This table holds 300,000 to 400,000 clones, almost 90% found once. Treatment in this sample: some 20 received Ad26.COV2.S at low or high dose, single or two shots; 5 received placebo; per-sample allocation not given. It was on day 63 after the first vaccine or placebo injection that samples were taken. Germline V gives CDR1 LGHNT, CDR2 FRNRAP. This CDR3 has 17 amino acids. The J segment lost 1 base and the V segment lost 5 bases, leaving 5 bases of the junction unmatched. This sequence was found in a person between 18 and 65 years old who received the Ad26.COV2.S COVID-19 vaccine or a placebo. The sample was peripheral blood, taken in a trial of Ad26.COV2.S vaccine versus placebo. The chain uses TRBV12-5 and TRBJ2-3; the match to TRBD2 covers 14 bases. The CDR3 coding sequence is TGTGCTAGTGGTCAGGGGACTAGCGGGAGCGGCACAGATACGCAGTATTTT. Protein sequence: CASGQGTSGSGTDTQYF.